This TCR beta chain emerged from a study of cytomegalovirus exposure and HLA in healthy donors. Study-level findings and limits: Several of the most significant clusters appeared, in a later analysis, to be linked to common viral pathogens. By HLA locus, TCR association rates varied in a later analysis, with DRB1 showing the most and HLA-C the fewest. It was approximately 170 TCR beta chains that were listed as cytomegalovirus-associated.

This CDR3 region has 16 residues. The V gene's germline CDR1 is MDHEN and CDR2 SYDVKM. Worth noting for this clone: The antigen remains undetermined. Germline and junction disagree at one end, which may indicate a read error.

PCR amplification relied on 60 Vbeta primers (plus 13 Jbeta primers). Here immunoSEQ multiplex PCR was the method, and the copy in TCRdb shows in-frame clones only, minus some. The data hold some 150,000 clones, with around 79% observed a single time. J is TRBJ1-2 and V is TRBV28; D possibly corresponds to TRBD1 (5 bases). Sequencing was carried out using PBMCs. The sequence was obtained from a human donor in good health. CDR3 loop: CASASPSGRLVYGYPF. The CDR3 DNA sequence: TGTGCCAGCGCGTCTCCATCAGGGAGGTTGGTCTATGGCTACCCCTTC.